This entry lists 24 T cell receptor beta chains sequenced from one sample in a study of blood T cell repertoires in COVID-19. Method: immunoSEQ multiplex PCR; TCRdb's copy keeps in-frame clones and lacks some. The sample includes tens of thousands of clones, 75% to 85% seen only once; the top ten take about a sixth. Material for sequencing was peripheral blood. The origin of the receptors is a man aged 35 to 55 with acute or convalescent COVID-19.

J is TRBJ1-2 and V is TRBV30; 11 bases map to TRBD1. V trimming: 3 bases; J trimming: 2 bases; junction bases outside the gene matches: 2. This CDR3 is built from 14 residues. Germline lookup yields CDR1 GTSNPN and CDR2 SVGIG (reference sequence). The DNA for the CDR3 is TGTGCCTGGAGGGGACAGGGGGGAAACTATGGCTACACCTTC. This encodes CAWRGQGGNYGYTF. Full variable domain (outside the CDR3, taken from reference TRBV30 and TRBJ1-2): SQTIHQWPATLVQPVGSPLSLECTVEGTSNPNLYWYRQAAGRGLQLLFYSVGIGQISSEVPQNLSASRPQDRQFILSSKKLLLSDSGFYLCAWRGQGGNYGYTFGSGTRLTVV.

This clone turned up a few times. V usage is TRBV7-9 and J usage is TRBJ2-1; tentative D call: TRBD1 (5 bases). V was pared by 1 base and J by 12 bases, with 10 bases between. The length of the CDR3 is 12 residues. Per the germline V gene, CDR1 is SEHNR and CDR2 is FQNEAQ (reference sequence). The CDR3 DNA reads TGTGCCAGCAGCTTAGGACAGTTTGGGCAGTTCTTC. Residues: CASSLGQFGQFF.

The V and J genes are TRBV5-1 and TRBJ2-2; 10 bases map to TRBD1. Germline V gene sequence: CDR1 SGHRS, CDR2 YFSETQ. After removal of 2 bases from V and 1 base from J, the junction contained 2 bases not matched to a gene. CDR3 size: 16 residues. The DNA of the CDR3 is TGCGCCAGCAGCTTCCGGGACAGGGGGAACACCGGGGAGCTGTTTTTT. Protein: CASSFRDRGNTGELFF. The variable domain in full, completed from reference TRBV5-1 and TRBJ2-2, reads KAGVTQTPRYLIKTRGQQVTLSCSPISGHRSVSWYQQTPGQGLQFLFEYFSETQRNKGNFPGRFSGRQFSNSRSEMNVSTLELGDSALYLCASSFRDRGNTGELFFGEGSRLTVL.

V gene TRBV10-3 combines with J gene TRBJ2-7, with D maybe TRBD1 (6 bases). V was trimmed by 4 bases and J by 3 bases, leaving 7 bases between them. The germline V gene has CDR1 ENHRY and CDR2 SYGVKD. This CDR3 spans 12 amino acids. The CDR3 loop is CAISAQGYEQYV. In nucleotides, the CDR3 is TGTGCCATCAGTGCACAGGGCTACGAGCAGTACGTC.

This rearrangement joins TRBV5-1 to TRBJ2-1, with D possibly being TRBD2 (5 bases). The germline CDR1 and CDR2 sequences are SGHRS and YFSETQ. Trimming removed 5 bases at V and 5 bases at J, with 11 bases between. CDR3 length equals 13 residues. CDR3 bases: TGCGCCAGCAGGTGGGAGCGGAACAATGAGCAGTTCTTC. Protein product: CASRWERNNEQFF. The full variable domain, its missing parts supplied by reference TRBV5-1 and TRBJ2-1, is KAGVTQTPRYLIKTRGQQVTLSCSPISGHRSVSWYQQTPGQGLQFLFEYFSETQRNKGNFPGRFSGRQFSNSRSEMNVSTLELGDSALYLCASRWERNNEQFFGPGTRLTVL.

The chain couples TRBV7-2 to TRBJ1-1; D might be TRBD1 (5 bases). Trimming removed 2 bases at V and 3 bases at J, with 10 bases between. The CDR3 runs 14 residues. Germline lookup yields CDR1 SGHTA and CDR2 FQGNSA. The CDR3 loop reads CASSLPGRYTEAFF. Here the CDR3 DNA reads TGTGCCAGCAGCTTACCAGGGAGGTACACTGAAGCTTTCTTT.

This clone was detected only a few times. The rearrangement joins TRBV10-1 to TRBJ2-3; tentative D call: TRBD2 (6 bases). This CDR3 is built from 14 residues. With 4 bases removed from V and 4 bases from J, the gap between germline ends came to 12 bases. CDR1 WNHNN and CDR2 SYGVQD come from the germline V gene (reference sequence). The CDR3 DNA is TGCGCCAGCAGTGCTGGAGGGACGGCAGATACGCAGTATTTT. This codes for CASSAGGTADTQYF.

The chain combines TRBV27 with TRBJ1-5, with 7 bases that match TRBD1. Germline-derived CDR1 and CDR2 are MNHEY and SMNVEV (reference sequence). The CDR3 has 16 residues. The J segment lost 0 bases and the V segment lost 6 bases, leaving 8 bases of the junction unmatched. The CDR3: CASSATTGVSNQPQHF. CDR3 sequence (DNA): TGTGCCAGCAGCGCGACTACAGGGGTTAGCAATCAGCCCCAGCATTTT.

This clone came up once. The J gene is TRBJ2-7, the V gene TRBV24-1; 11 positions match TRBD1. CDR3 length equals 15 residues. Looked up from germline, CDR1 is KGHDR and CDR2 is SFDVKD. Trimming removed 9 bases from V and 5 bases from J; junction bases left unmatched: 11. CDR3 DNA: TGTGCCACCCGGTCCGGACAGGGGGCGCGGAACGAGCAGTACTTC. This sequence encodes CATRSGQGARNEQYF.

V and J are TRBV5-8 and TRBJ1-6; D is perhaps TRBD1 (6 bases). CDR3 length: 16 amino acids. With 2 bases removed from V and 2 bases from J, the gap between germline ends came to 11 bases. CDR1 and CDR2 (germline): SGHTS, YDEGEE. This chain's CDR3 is CASSFHRETYNSPLHF. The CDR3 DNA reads TGTGCCAGCAGCTTCCACAGGGAAACCTATAATTCACCCCTCCACTTT.

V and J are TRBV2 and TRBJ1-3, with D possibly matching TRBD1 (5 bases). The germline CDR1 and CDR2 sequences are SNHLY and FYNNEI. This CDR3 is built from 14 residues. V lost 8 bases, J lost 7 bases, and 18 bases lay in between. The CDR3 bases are TGTGCCAGCCGGCGGGACCCTGCGGAGAACACCATATATTTT. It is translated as CASRRDPAENTIYF.

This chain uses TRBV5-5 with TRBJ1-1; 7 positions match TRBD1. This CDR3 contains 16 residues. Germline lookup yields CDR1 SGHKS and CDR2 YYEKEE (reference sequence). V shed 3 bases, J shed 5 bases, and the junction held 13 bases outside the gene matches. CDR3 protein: CASSSNAGTANTEAFF. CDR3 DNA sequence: TGTGCCAGCAGCTCGAACGCCGGGACAGCCAATACTGAAGCTTTCTTT.

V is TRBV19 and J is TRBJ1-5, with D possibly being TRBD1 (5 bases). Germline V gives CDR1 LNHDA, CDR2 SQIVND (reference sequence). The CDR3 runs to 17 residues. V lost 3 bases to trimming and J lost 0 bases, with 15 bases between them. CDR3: CASSIPLGLNSNQPQHF. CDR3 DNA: TGTGCCAGTAGTATTCCCCTGGGACTGAATAGCAATCAGCCCCAGCATTTT.

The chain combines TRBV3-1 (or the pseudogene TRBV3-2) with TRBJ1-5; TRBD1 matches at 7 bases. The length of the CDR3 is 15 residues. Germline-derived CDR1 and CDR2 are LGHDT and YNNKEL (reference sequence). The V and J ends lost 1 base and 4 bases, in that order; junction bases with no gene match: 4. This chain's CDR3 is CASSQGTRGNQPQHF. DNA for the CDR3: TGTGCCAGCAGCCAAGGGACCAGGGGGAATCAGCCCCAGCATTTT.

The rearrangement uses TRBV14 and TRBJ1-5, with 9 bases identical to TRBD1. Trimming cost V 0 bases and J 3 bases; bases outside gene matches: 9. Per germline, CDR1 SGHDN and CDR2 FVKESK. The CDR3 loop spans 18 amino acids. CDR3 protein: CASSQDLGTGPYNQPQHF. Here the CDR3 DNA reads TGTGCCAGCAGCCAAGATTTAGGGACAGGGCCTTACAATCAGCCCCAGCATTTT.

Here the CDR3 DNA reads TGTGCCAGCAGCCCTAGGACTAGCGGGAGGGCCGGGGGCACCGGGGAGCTGTTTTTT. It encodes CASSPRTSGRAGGTGELFF. The chain has TRBV6-2 or TRBV6-3 and TRBJ2-2; 15 nucleotides agree with TRBD2. With V trimmed by 6 bases and J by 4 bases, 12 bases remained unmatched. CDR3 length: 19 residues. Germline V gene data show CDR1 as MNHEY and CDR2 as SVGEGT.

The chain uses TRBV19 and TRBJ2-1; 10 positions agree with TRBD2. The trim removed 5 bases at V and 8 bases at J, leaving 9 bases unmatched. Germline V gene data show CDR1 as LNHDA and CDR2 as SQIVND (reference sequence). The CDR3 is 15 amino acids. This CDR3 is CASSGQREGVDEQFF. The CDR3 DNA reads TGTGCCAGTAGTGGGCAGCGGGAGGGAGTAGATGAGCAGTTCTTC.

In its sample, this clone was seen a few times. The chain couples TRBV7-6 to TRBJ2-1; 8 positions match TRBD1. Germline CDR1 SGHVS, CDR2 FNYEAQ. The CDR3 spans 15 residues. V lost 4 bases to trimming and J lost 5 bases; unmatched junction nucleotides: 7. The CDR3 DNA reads TGTGCCAGCAGCTCGACAGGGGTGGCAAACAATGAGCAGTTCTTC. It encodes CASSSTGVANNEQFF.

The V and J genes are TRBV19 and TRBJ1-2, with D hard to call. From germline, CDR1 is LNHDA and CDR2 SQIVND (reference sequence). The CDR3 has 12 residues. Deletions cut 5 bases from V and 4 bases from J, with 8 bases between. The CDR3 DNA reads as TGTGCCAGTAGTTGGGGAGGCTATGGCTACACCTTC. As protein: CASSWGGYGYTF.

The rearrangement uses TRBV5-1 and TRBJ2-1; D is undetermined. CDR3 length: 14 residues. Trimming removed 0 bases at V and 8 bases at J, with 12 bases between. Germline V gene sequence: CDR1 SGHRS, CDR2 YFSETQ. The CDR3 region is CASSLDSYLDEQFF. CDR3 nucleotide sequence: TGCGCCAGCAGCTTGGACTCTTACTTGGATGAGCAGTTCTTC.

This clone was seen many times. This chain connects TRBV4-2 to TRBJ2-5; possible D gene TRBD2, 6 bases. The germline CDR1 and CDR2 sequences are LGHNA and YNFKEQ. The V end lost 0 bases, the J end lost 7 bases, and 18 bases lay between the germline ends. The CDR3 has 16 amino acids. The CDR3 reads CASSQDRAGSGGTQYF. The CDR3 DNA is TGTGCCAGCAGCCAAGATCGGGCGGGGAGCGGTGGGACCCAGTACTTC.

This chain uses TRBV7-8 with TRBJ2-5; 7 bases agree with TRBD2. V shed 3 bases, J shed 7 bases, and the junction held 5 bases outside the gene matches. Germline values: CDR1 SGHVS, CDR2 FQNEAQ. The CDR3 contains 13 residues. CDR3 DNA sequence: TGTGCCAGCAGCTTGGGAGGGTCGACGACCCAGTACTTC. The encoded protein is CASSLGGSTTQYF.

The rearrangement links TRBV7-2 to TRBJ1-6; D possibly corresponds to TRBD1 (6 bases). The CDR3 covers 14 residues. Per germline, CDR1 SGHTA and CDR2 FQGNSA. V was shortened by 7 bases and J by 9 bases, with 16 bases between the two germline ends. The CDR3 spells CASISAGASSPLHF. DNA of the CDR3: TGTGCCAGCATCTCGGCAGGGGCCAGTTCACCCCTCCACTTT. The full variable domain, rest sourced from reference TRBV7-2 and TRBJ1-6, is GAGVSQSPSNKVTEKGKDVELRCDPISGHTALYWYRQSLGQGLEFLIYFQGNSAPDKSGLPSDRFSAERTGGSVSTLTIQRTQQEDSAVYLCASISAGASSPLHFGNGTRLTVT.

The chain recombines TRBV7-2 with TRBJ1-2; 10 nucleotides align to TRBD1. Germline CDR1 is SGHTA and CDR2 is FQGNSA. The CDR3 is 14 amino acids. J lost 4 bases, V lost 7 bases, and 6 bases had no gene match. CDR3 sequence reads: CASTDRGQSYGYTF. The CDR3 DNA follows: TGTGCCAGCACCGACAGGGGGCAGAGCTATGGCTACACCTTC.